Following are 25 T cell receptor beta chains from one sample sequenced in a study of T cell responses to AZD1222 COVID-19 vaccine. Produced via immunoSEQ multiplex PCR; TCRdb's table is partial and in-frame only. The sample has approximately 120,000 clones, about nine tenths seen once. This specimen consisted of peripheral blood, obtained on day 0 of AZD1222 vaccination. All receptors derive from an adult in good health.

The chain links TRBV5-1 to TRBJ2-3, with D possibly being TRBD1 or TRBD2 (6 bases each). This CDR3 has 15 amino acids. From germline, CDR1 is SGHRS and CDR2 YFSETQ. V was shortened by 0 bases and J by 4 bases, with 12 bases between the two germline ends. CDR3 in amino acids: CASSLEGGLADTQYF. For the CDR3, the DNA is TGCGCCAGCAGCTTGGAAGGGGGGCTGGCAGATACGCAGTATTTT.

V is TRBV18 and J is TRBJ1-1; 8 bases align to TRBD1. After removal of 2 bases from V and 4 bases from J, the junction contained 3 bases not matched to a gene. This CDR3 spans 14 amino acids. The V gene's germline CDR1 is KGHSH and CDR2 LQKENI. The DNA of the CDR3 is TGTGCCAGCTCACCATTAGGACAGGGCACTGAAGCTTTCTTT. It encodes CASSPLGQGTEAFF. The full variable domain, with the rest looked up from reference TRBV18 and TRBJ1-1, is NAGVMQNPRHLVRRRGQEARLRCSPMKGHSHVYWYRQLPEEGLKFMVYLQKENIIDESGMPKERFSAEFPKEGPSILRIQQVVRGDSAAYFCASSPLGQGTEAFFGQGTRLTVV.

Only one count was recorded for this clone. V usage is TRBV6-4 and J usage is TRBJ1-1; D is ambiguous. The CDR3 loop spans 13 amino acids. Germline CDR1 and CDR2: MRHNA and SNTAGT. The V end was cut by 4 bases, the J end by 2 bases, with 8 bases between. CDR3 coding DNA: TGTGCCAGCAGTGGGGAGGGAAACACTGAAGCTTTCTTT. Translation: CASSGEGNTEAFF.

This chain joins TRBV2 and TRBJ2-7; either TRBD1 or TRBD2 may supply D (6 bases each). This CDR3 is 16 amino acids long. CDR1 SNHLY and CDR2 FYNNEI come from the germline V gene. V gave up 5 bases and J gave up 3 bases, with 20 bases separating them. In nucleotides, the CDR3 is TGTGCCAGCAGTATACCGGGGGCCTCGGGGCTCTACGAGCAGTACTTC. Translating it yields CASSIPGASGLYEQYF.

The rearrangement uses TRBV5-4 and TRBJ2-3; 13 bases are shared with TRBD2. The CDR3 covers 16 residues. Germline loops: CDR1 SGHNT, CDR2 YYREEE (reference sequence). V lost 4 bases and J lost 11; bases outside the gene matches: 13. CDR3 loop: CASSLAGLAGDRGQYF. CDR3 nucleotides: TGTGCCAGCAGCCTGGCCGGACTAGCGGGGGACCGAGGGCAGTATTTT. Combining the CDR3 with reference TRBV5-4 and TRBJ2-3 gives the whole variable domain ETGVTQSPTHLIKTRGQQVTLRCSSQSGHNTVSWYQQALGQGPQFIFQYYREEENGRGNFPPRFSGLQFPNYSSELNVNALELDDSALYLCASSLAGLAGDRGQYFGPGTRLTVL.

V gene TRBV7-9 combines with J gene TRBJ2-1; D possibly matches TRBD1 or TRBD2 (5 bases each). Germline values: CDR1 SEHNR, CDR2 FQNEAQ (reference sequence). The CDR3 covers 13 residues. V was shortened by 5 bases and J by 8 bases, with 13 bases between the two germline ends. CDR3 in amino acids: CASSPGPRHEQFF. The CDR3 bases are TGTGCCAGCAGCCCGGGACCCAGACATGAGCAGTTCTTC.

The genes are TRBV13 and TRBJ1-1; D gene ambiguous. The CDR3 has 14 amino acids. V was clipped by 0 bases and J by 1 base, with 6 bases between them. Germline V CDR1 and CDR2: PRHDT, FYEKMQ (reference sequence). CDR3 sequence (DNA): TGTGCCAGCAGCTTAGGGGGGAAGAACACTGAAGCTTTCTTT. This encodes CASSLGGKNTEAFF.

This clone came up once. The rearrangement joins TRBV7-9 to TRBJ1-4, with D unclear. Trimming pared 5 bases from V and 7 bases from J, leaving 8 bases between. Per the germline V gene, CDR1 is SEHNR and CDR2 is FQNEAQ (reference sequence). The CDR3 has 12 residues. CDR3 DNA sequence: TGTGCCAGCAGCGTTCGAGGTGAAAAACTGTTTTTT. Its protein product is CASSVRGEKLFF. Full variable domain (outside the CDR3, taken from reference TRBV7-9 and TRBJ1-4): DTGVSQNPRHKITKRGQNVTFRCDPISEHNRLYWYRQTLGQGPEFLTYFQNEAQLEKSRLLSDRFSAERPKGSFSTLEIQRTEQGDSAMYLCASSVRGEKLFFGSGTQLSVL.

This sequence joins TRBV29-1 and TRBJ1-2; D gene ambiguous. V lost 7 bases, J lost 8 bases, and 14 bases lay in between. The CDR3 length is 11 residues. CDR1 and CDR2 (germline): SQVTM, ANQGSEA. The CDR3 DNA reads TGCAGCGCACAAACCCCGGGAGGCTACACCTTC. Translated: CSAQTPGGYTF.

V gene TRBV12-3 or TRBV12-4 combines with J gene TRBJ1-4; no firm D call. The V gene lost 3 bases and the J gene lost 11 bases, with 10 bases spanning the gap. The CDR3 extends over 12 amino acids. This CDR3 reads CASSFGELKLFF. CDR3 DNA: TGTGCCAGCAGTTTTGGGGAGCTTAAACTGTTTTTT.

The rearrangement joins TRBV7-9 to TRBJ2-7, with a possible D match to TRBD2 (5 bases). Between the trimmed V and J ends, which lost 5 bases and 6 bases, there was a span of 23 bases. Germline loops: CDR1 SEHNR, CDR2 FQNEAQ (reference sequence). The length of the CDR3 is 16 residues. Written as DNA, the CDR3 is TGTGCCAGCAGCCCTCTTAGTTCCGGGATTGGAGGCGAGCAGTACTTC. Its protein is CASSPLSSGIGGEQYF.

The chain recombines TRBV9 with TRBJ2-1; 11 bases match TRBD2. Per germline, CDR1 SGDLS and CDR2 YYNGEE. With 4 bases clipped from V and 0 bases from J, the junction kept 6 bases outside the gene matches. The CDR3 length is 17 residues. The CDR3 protein is CASSTSGGPSSYNEQFF. In DNA, the CDR3 is TGTGCCAGCAGCACTAGCGGGGGCCCAAGCTCCTACAATGAGCAGTTCTTC.

The chain carries TRBV7-8 and TRBJ1-2, with 7 bases aligning to TRBD1. The CDR3 length is 14 residues. CDR1 SGHVS and CDR2 FQNEAQ come from the germline V gene. With V trimmed by 2 bases and J by 2 bases, 2 bases remained unmatched. The CDR3 loop reads CASSLTGANYGYTF. CDR3 nucleotides: TGTGCCAGCAGCTTAACAGGGGCCAACTATGGCTACACCTTC.

The V call is TRBV20-1, the J call TRBJ1-1, with D unresolved. The V gene's germline CDR1 is DFQATT and CDR2 SNEGSKA (reference sequence). The CDR3 is made up of 10 amino acids. V lost 4 bases and J 5 bases, leaving 5 bases between the germline ends. Here the CDR3 DNA reads TGCAGTGCTATTCGAACTGAAGCTTTCTTT. This translates into CSAIRTEAFF.

This clone was detected once. The chain joins TRBV4-3 to TRBJ2-5; 8 nucleotides line up with TRBD2. With 6 bases clipped from V and 5 bases from J, the junction kept 8 bases outside the gene matches. This CDR3 has 14 residues. CDR1 and CDR2 from the germline V gene are LGHNA and YSLEER. The CDR3 spells CASSRSGGMETQYF. The CDR3 coding sequence is TGCGCCAGCAGTCGGAGCGGGGGTATGGAGACCCAGTACTTC.

The chain joins TRBV11-2 to TRBJ1-2, with D possibly matching TRBD1 (5 bases). V was shortened by 4 bases and J by 4 bases, with 10 bases between the two germline ends. This CDR3 has 13 amino acids. The V gene's germline CDR1 is SGHAT and CDR2 FQNNGV. CDR3 region: CASSSIGAYGYTF. Written as DNA, the CDR3 is TGTGCCAGCAGCTCTATCGGGGCCTATGGCTACACCTTC. The variable domain in full, completed from reference TRBV11-2 and TRBJ1-2, reads EAGVAQSPRYKIIEKRQSVAFWCNPISGHATLYWYQQILGQGPKLLIQFQNNGVVDDSQLPKDRFSAERLKGVDSTLKIQPAKLEDSAVYLCASSSIGAYGYTFGSGTRLTVV.

This chain uses TRBV6-5 with TRBJ1-5; the D is unclear. V lost 4 bases and J 6 bases, leaving 10 bases between the germline ends. CDR1 is MNHEY, CDR2 SVGAGI, per germline. The CDR3 is made up of 13 amino acids. The CDR3 nucleotides are TGTGCCAGCAGTTCGAGGAGCGGTCAGCCCCAGCATTTT. It encodes CASSSRSGQPQHF.

This chain uses TRBV12-3 or TRBV12-4 with TRBJ1-5; D is undetermined. The CDR3 consists of 11 residues. The germline V and J ends were trimmed by 6 bases and 12 bases, with 12 bases remaining between them. The CDR3 sequence is CASSPGVFQHF. The CDR3 DNA reads as TGTGCCAGCAGCCCCGGAGTCTTCCAGCATTTT.

V and J are TRBV25-1 and TRBJ1-6; D may be TRBD1 (5 bases). V dropped 6 bases and J dropped 8 bases, with 14 bases sitting between them. This CDR3 is 14 amino acids long. Germline V CDR1 and CDR2: MGHDK, SYGVNS. DNA of the CDR3: TGTGCCAGCAGCCGGGACCGAATGGATTCACCCCTCCACTTT. It translates to CASSRDRMDSPLHF.

The rearrangement links TRBV5-4 to TRBJ1-2, with D perhaps matching TRBD1 (6 bases). CDR1 is SGHNT and CDR2 is YYREEE in the germline V gene (reference sequence). V was trimmed by 3 bases and J by 8 bases, leaving 20 bases between them. The CDR3 has 15 residues. CDR3 bases: TGTGCCAGCAGCTCGAACAGGGCGTTGAGAGGAGGCTACACCTTC. Residues: CASSSNRALRGGYTF.

V is TRBV3-1 (or the pseudogene TRBV3-2) and J is TRBJ2-7, with D hard to call. Between the trimmed V and J ends, which lost 0 bases and 0 bases, there was a span of 6 bases. The germline V gene encodes CDR1 LGHDT and CDR2 YNNKEL (reference sequence). The CDR3 totals 14 residues. The CDR3 DNA sequence: TGTGCCAGCAGCCAAGAGGGCTACTCCTACGAGCAGTACTTC. Its protein is CASSQEGYSYEQYF.

This chain joins TRBV7-6 and TRBJ2-1, with 8 nucleotides matching TRBD2. The CDR3 sequence is 21 residues long. Germline CDR1 SGHVS, CDR2 FNYEAQ. The ends lost 0 bases at V and 0 bases at J; junction bases unmatched: 16. CDR3 DNA sequence: TGTGCCAGCAGCTTAGCGCGAGGTGGGCGGGGGGTCAGGACCTCCTACAATGAGCAGTTCTTC. Translated, it gives CASSLARGGRGVRTSYNEQFF.

This chain links TRBV7-2 with TRBJ1-2, with a tentative D call TRBD1 (6 bases). The V gene lost 5 bases and the J gene lost 8 bases, with 24 bases spanning the gap. The CDR3 sequence is 16 residues long. CDR1 and CDR2 (germline): SGHTA, FQGNSA. CDR3 nucleotides: TGTGCCAGCAGCCCAAGGGGGGCTACAGGTTTATACGGCTACACCTTC. Protein product: CASSPRGATGLYGYTF.

The rearrangement joins TRBV2 to TRBJ1-2, with D unresolved. The germline V gene encodes CDR1 SNHLY and CDR2 FYNNEI. The CDR3 contains 15 residues. V lost 3 bases and J 0 bases, leaving 11 bases between the germline ends. CDR3 nucleotide sequence: TGTGCCAGCAGTGAGGCCGCCGATTCTAACTATGGCTACACCTTC. It yields the protein CASSEAADSNYGYTF.

The genes are TRBV7-8 and TRBJ1-3; D remains ambiguous. Germline lookup yields CDR1 SGHVS and CDR2 FQNEAQ. Trimming took off 1 base at V and 0 bases at J, with 4 bases between the two ends. The CDR3 runs 14 residues. The CDR3 nucleotides are TGTGCCAGCAGCTTAGTGGGCTCTGGAAACACCATATATTTT. Encoded protein: CASSLVGSGNTIYF.